The next 18 T cell receptor beta chains were all read from a single sample in a study of identical twins. From the 5' RACE reads, TCRdb called clonotypes with MiXCR, one entry per CDR3 protein. The sample has some 440,000 distinct CDR3 sequences, roughly 26% seen once. Another study also made use of these data, one on T cells expressing NK-cell markers.

Sequenced: CD4+ T cells sorted from blood. The receptors were gathered from a woman under 30 in good health.

This clonotype was detected a few times. The chain recombines TRBV11-2 with TRBJ2-1; D possibly corresponds to TRBD2 (7 bases). V lost 1 base and J 13 bases, leaving 14 bases between the germline ends. Germline loops: CDR1 SGHAT, CDR2 FQNNGV. This CDR3 is 13 amino acids long. CDR3 in DNA: TGTGCCAGCAGCTTAGGGGGGGGGCGCCGACAGTTCTTC. Translation: CASSLGGGRRQFF. The full variable domain, its missing parts supplied by reference TRBV11-2 and TRBJ2-1, is EAGVAQSPRYKIIEKRQSVAFWCNPISGHATLYWYQQILGQGPKLLIQFQNNGVVDDSQLPKDRFSAERLKGVDSTLKIQPAKLEDSAVYLCASSLGGGRRQFFGPGTRLTVL.

J is TRBJ2-5 and V is TRBV12-3 or TRBV12-4; TRBD2 aligns across 11 bases. V was pared by 8 bases and J by 5 bases, with 13 bases of the junction left unmatched. CDR3 size: 16 residues. This CDR3 is CASRTTLAGGSETQYF. The CDR3 nucleotides read TGTGCCAGCCGAACCACCCTAGCGGGAGGATCGGAGACCCAGTACTTC.

CDR3 in amino acids: CATGGLAGGVDTQYF. The CDR3 DNA reads as TGTGCCACCGGGGGACTAGCGGGAGGTGTTGATACGCAGTATTTT. The chain has TRBV24-1 and TRBJ2-3, with 15 bases identical to TRBD2. V was pared by 9 bases and J by 6 bases, with 6 bases of the junction left unmatched. The germline CDR1 and CDR2 sequences are KGHDR and SFDVKD. The CDR3 has 15 residues.

This sequence joins TRBV20-1 and TRBJ2-4; D unclear. The CDR3 consists of 13 residues. V lost 3 bases, J lost 0 bases, and 6 bases lay in between. The germline V gene has CDR1 DFQATT and CDR2 SNEGSKA (reference sequence). As DNA, the CDR3 is TGCAGTGCTAGGGCCTTAGCCAAAAACATTCAGTACTTC. Its protein product is CSARALAKNIQYF.

This clonotype was seen a single time. The V gene is TRBV6-1, the J gene TRBJ2-5; 7 bases line up with TRBD1. This CDR3 is 13 amino acids long. Germline assignment: CDR1 MNHNS and CDR2 SASEGT. The ends lost 6 bases at V and 4 bases at J; junction bases unmatched: 5. The chain's CDR3 is CASRGQVRETQYF. CDR3 coding DNA: TGTGCCAGCAGAGGACAGGTTAGAGAGACCCAGTACTTC.

The genes are TRBV7-6 and TRBJ1-1, with unresolved D. The germline gives CDR1 SGHVS, CDR2 FNYEAQ. V was trimmed by 3 bases and J by 1 base, leaving 15 bases between them. The CDR3 consists of 16 residues. CDR3 amino acids: CASSLRGGSENTEAFF. The DNA for the CDR3 is TGTGCCAGCAGCTTGCGAGGAGGGTCAGAGAACACTGAAGCTTTCTTT.

CDR3 sequence (DNA): TGTGCCAGCAGTGCCCAGGTGAACACTGAAGCTTTCTTT. It specifies CASSAQVNTEAFF. The chain recombines TRBV2 with TRBJ1-1, with no clear D. V lost 4 bases, J lost 0 bases, and 6 bases lay in between. This CDR3 has 13 amino acids. CDR1 and CDR2 (germline): SNHLY, FYNNEI.

This clonotype was observed a few times. The rearrangement uses TRBV29-1 and TRBJ2-3, with 10 bases that match TRBD2. This CDR3 contains 15 residues. The V gene end was trimmed by 5 bases and the J gene end by 7 bases; junction bases not matched to a gene: 12. Per germline, CDR1 SQVTM and CDR2 ANQGSEA. The CDR3 is CSVRAPSGSSYTQYF. CDR3 nucleotides: TGCAGCGTTAGGGCCCCTAGCGGGAGCTCGTATACGCAGTATTTT.

The gene calls are TRBV27 and TRBJ2-1; 7 bases map to TRBD2. Germline V lookup: CDR1 MNHEY, CDR2 SMNVEV (reference sequence). Losses at the gene ends were 3 bases for V and 10 bases for J; bases not matched to a gene: 9. There are 14 residues in the CDR3. The CDR3 bases are TGTGCCAGCAGTTTGGCTAGCGGCCCAGGCGAGCAGTTCTTC. It translates to CASSLASGPGEQFF.

This clonotype has more than one count but fewer than ten. Because the CDR3's place on the DNA is in doubt, the DNA is left out and the CDR3 is given as listed by TCRdb. The chain carries TRBV7-3 and TRBJ2-2. The CDR3 has 11 amino acids, counting both end residues. In germline, CDR1 is SGHTA, CDR2 FQGTGA. The CDR3 sequence: CASGPPGSCFF.

This clonotype was seen a few times. The chain joins TRBV29-1 to TRBJ2-1; TRBD2 aligns across 7 bases. The germline gives CDR1 SQVTM, CDR2 ANQGSEA. The CDR3 runs 14 residues. Trimming cost V 4 bases and J 5 bases; bases outside gene matches: 8. CDR3 coding DNA: TGCAGCGTTGTGGGTCTAGCGGAGAACAATGAGCAGTTCTTC. Translating it yields CSVVGLAENNEQFF.

This chain links TRBV20-1 with TRBJ2-4; D might be TRBD2 (7 bases). The V end lost 3 bases, the J end lost 9 bases, and 21 bases lay between the germline ends. This CDR3 region has 15 residues. The germline CDR1 and CDR2 sequences are DFQATT and SNEGSKA (reference sequence). Written as DNA, the CDR3 is TGCAGTGCTAGGGCCCCCGGGGGGCCTCAAGGCATTCAGTACTTC. This translates into CSARAPGGPQGIQYF.

The chain carries TRBV5-1 and TRBJ1-6; D perhaps matches TRBD1 (6 bases). The CDR3 totals 15 residues. V was clipped by 2 bases and J by 9 bases, with 15 bases between them. Germline V lookup: CDR1 SGHRS, CDR2 YFSETQ. The CDR3 nucleotides read TGCGCCAGCAGCTTTACGGGACAATTTTCTTCACCCCTCCACTTT. Translating gives CASSFTGQFSSPLHF.

This clonotype was seen more than once but under ten times. The chain uses TRBV4-2 and TRBJ2-1; TRBD2 might be the D (6 bases). Between the trimmed V and J ends, which lost 3 bases and 0 bases, there was a span of 9 bases. CDR1 is LGHNA and CDR2 is YNFKEQ in the germline V gene. The CDR3 contains 15 residues. DNA for the CDR3: TGTGCCAGCAGCCACCAGGAGGGCTCCTACAATGAGCAGTTCTTC. Protein product: CASSHQEGSYNEQFF.

The V call is TRBV20-1, the J call TRBJ1-1; no clear D gene. Per germline, CDR1 DFQATT and CDR2 SNEGSKA (reference sequence). There are 14 residues in the CDR3. Deletions cut 1 base from V and 0 bases from J, with 9 bases between. The chain's CDR3 is CSARGHPMNTEAFF. Here the CDR3 DNA reads TGCAGTGCTAGAGGACACCCCATGAACACTGAAGCTTTCTTT.

The rearrangement links TRBV7-9 to TRBJ2-7; 9 bases are shared with TRBD1. Per the germline V gene, CDR1 is SEHNR and CDR2 is FQNEAQ (reference sequence). With 5 bases clipped from V and 4 bases from J, the junction kept 6 bases outside the gene matches. The CDR3 sequence is 14 residues long. The CDR3 region is CASSPDRGTYEQYF. DNA for the CDR3: TGTGCCAGCAGCCCCGACAGGGGGACTTACGAGCAGTACTTC.

This clonotype was seen ten or more times. V is TRBV5-1 and J is TRBJ2-2; 10 nucleotides line up with TRBD2. J gave up 5 bases and V 2 bases, and 6 bases lay outside the gene matches. There are 16 residues in the CDR3. CDR1 is SGHRS, CDR2 YFSETQ, per germline. CDR3 DNA: TGCGCCAGCAGCTTCCTAACTAGCGGGACAACCGGGGAGCTGTTTTTT. Translated: CASSFLTSGTTGELFF.

The V gene is TRBV5-1, the J gene TRBJ2-2, with a tentative D call TRBD2 (6 bases). This CDR3 is 15 amino acids long. Per the germline V gene, CDR1 is SGHRS and CDR2 is YFSETQ. Trimming left V 9 bases short and J 1 base short, with 16 bases between. The CDR3 spells CATQTSRGNTGELFF. The DNA for the CDR3 is TGCGCCACCCAAACCTCGCGGGGGAACACCGGGGAGCTGTTTTTT.